The 13 T cell receptor beta chains listed next were all sequenced from one sample in a study of blood T cell repertoires in COVID-19. Sequenced by immunoSEQ multiplex PCR; TCRdb stores in-frame clones only, minus some. The sample yields around 97,000 clones, 75% to 90% seen once. Sequencing input: peripheral blood. Receptors were obtained from a human donor in a cohort sampled during active COVID-19.

This clone was observed a single time. This chain joins TRBV18 and TRBJ1-2; unclear D gene. The CDR3 spans 13 residues. Per the germline V gene, CDR1 is KGHSH and CDR2 is LQKENI. The V gene lost 3 bases and the J gene lost 4 bases, with 9 bases spanning the gap. The CDR3 loop reads CASSPGLSYGYTF. CDR3 nucleotides: TGTGCCAGCTCACCCGGACTGAGCTATGGCTACACCTTC.

In DNA, the CDR3 is TGTGCCAGCAGCAGGGACACTGAAGCTTTCTTT. Amino acids: CASSRDTEAFF. This sequence joins TRBV2 and TRBJ1-1; D may be TRBD1 (5 bases). The CDR3 is 11 residues long. Trimming took 6 bases from V and 3 from J, leaving 5 bases between them. CDR1 and CDR2 from the germline V gene are SNHLY and FYNNEI. Together with reference TRBV2 and TRBJ1-1, the CDR3 gives the full variable domain: EPEVTQTPSHQVTQMGQEVILRCVPISNHLYFYWYRQILGQKVEFLVSFYNNEISEKSEIFDDQFSVERPDGSNFTLKIRSTKLEDSAMYFCASSRDTEAFFGQGTRLTVV.

With regard to this clone: This sequence may be a read error, since a much larger clone differs from it by one base. The chain couples TRBV29-1 to TRBJ1-2, with D perhaps TRBD1 (6 bases). Germline loops: CDR1 SQVTM, CDR2 ANQGSEA. This CDR3 region has 10 residues. This chain's CDR3 is CSVQGNGHTF. The CDR3 DNA reads as TGCAGCGTCCAGGGGAATGGCCACACCTTC.

V is TRBV12-3 or TRBV12-4 and J is TRBJ2-5; TRBD2 might be the D (6 bases). Between the trimmed V and J ends, which lost 6 bases and 4 bases, there was a span of 6 bases. The CDR3 contains 11 residues. CDR3 DNA: TGTGCCAGCAGACTAGCAGAGACCCAGTACTTC. It yields the protein CASRLAETQYF.

The chain links TRBV6-5 to TRBJ2-7; 7 nucleotides match TRBD1. The CDR3 extends over 14 amino acids. J lost 0 bases, V lost 6 bases, and 5 bases had no gene match. Germline-derived CDR1 and CDR2 are MNHEY and SVGAGI. The CDR3, as DNA: TGTGCCAGCAGCGACAGGGTGGACTCCTACGAGCAGTACTTC. Translated: CASSDRVDSYEQYF.

This chain connects TRBV4-3 to TRBJ1-6; D is possibly TRBD1 (5 bases). Looked up from germline, CDR1 is LGHNA and CDR2 is YSLEER. This CDR3 spans 17 amino acids. Trimming took 1 base from V and 5 from J, leaving 15 bases between them. CDR3 in DNA: TGCGCCAGCAGCCAAGCTCCCGCGGGGGGTGATAATTCACCCCTCCACTTT. Translating it yields CASSQAPAGGDNSPLHF.

The rearrangement joins TRBV6-1 to TRBJ1-2, with D perhaps matching TRBD1 (6 bases). CDR1 and CDR2 (germline): MNHNS, SASEGT. The V end lost 0 bases, the J end lost 7 bases, and 12 bases lay between the germline ends. The CDR3 is 14 residues long. The CDR3 DNA is TGTGCCAGCAGTGAAGCGAGTAGAGGGGGTGGCTACACCTTC. Translation: CASSEASRGGGYTF.

The chain links TRBV5-6 to TRBJ1-2, with D possibly matching TRBD1 (5 bases). The CDR3 length is 16 residues. The V end lost 4 bases, the J end lost 8 bases, and 24 bases lay between the germline ends. The germline V gene has CDR1 SGHDT and CDR2 YYEEEE. CDR3 sequence: CASSREAQALFRGYTF. CDR3 DNA: TGTGCCAGCAGCCGGGAGGCACAGGCGCTCTTTCGGGGCTACACCTTC.

J is TRBJ1-4 and V is TRBV5-1; possibly TRBD1 for D (6 bases). The germline V gene has CDR1 SGHRS and CDR2 YFSETQ. Trimming shortened V by 2 bases and J by 8 bases, and 13 bases separated the two germline ends. The CDR3 extends over 14 amino acids. The CDR3 sequence is CASSFGQGKEKLFF. The CDR3 DNA reads TGCGCCAGCAGCTTCGGTCAGGGGAAGGAAAAACTGTTTTTT.

V and J are TRBV6-2 or TRBV6-3 and TRBJ1-2, with D possibly TRBD1 on 5 matching bases. Trimming left V 5 bases short and J 7 bases short, with 20 bases between. The CDR3 extends over 15 amino acids. The germline V gene has CDR1 MNHEY and CDR2 SVGEGT. CDR3 in amino acids: CASSPDKARMGGYTF. For the CDR3, the DNA is TGTGCCAGCAGTCCGGACAAGGCGCGAATGGGTGGCTACACCTTC.

The J gene is TRBJ1-1, the V gene TRBV7-6; D is uncertain. CDR1 is SGHVS, CDR2 FNYEAQ, per germline. With 5 bases removed from V and 5 bases from J, the gap between germline ends came to 9 bases. The CDR3 runs 12 residues. The CDR3, as DNA: TGTGCCAGCAGCCCAGCGGTGACTGAAGCTTTCTTT. It yields the protein CASSPAVTEAFF.

This clone was detected only once. The chain combines TRBV19 with TRBJ2-7; 9 bases fit TRBD1. Germline loops: CDR1 LNHDA, CDR2 SQIVND (reference sequence). The CDR3 runs 14 residues. Trimming at V came to 7 bases and at J to 1 base, leaving 5 bases not matched to a gene. The CDR3 DNA follows: TGTGCCAGTAAAGGACAGGGGCTTTCCTACGAGCAGTACTTC. It codes for CASKGQGLSYEQYF.

The J gene is TRBJ1-3, the V gene TRBV14, with D possibly matching TRBD1 (5 bases). Germline V gene data show CDR1 as SGHDN and CDR2 as FVKESK. The CDR3 spans 13 residues. V dropped 3 bases and J dropped 8 bases, with 11 bases sitting between them. The CDR3 sequence is CASSHSGSDTIYF. CDR3 sequence (DNA): TGTGCCAGCAGCCATTCAGGGTCGGACACCATATATTTT.